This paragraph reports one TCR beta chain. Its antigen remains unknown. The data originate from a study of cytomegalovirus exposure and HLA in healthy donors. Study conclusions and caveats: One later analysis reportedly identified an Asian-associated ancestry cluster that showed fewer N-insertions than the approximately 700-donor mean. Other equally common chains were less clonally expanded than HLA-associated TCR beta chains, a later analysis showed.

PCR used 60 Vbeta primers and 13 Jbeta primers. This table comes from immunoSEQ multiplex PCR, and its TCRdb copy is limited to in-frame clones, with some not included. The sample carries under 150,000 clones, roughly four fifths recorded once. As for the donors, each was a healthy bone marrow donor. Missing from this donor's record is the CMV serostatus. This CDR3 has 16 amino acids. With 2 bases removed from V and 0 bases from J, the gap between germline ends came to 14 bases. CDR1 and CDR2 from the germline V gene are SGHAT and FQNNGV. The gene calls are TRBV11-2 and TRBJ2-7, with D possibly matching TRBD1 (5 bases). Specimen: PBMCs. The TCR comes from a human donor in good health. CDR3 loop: CASSLQKRDSSYEQYF. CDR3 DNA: TGTGCCAGCAGCTTACAAAAAAGAGACAGCTCCTACGAGCAGTACTTC.